The rows below give T cell receptor beta chains drawn from one sample of a study of beta chain features in type 1 diabetes. Using immunoSEQ multiplex PCR, the repertoire was profiled, and TCRdb retains in-frame clones only, with some absent. The table lists under 550,000 clones, roughly an eighth of them singletons. Sequenced: naive CD4+ T cells from blood. The receptor source for this set is a woman in her late teens or twenties in good health. Each CDR3 is given with its conserved first and last residue. The order of the fields is D gene, clone size, V gene, J gene, CDR3 protein, CDR3 DNA. The D gene is left open where the match is weak. The size field is filled for only some rows; it gives once, few, many or a size class.

.	.	TRBV2	TRBJ1-6	CASSTSNSPLHF	TGTGCCAGCAGTACAAGTAATTCACCCCTCCACTTT
TRBD1	.	TRBV7-8	TRBJ1-5	CASSGYDRGGDQGQHF	TGTGCCAGCAGCGGGTACGACAGGGGTGGGGATCAAGGCCAGCATTTT
.	.	TRBV6-6	TRBJ2-2	CASTSTVNTGELFF	TGTGCCAGCACGTCAACAGTGAACACCGGGGAGCTGTTTTTT
TRBD1	.	TRBV28	TRBJ2-5	CASSRTGVRETQYF	TGTGCCAGCAGTAGGACAGGTGTTCGAGAGACCCAGTACTTC
TRBD2	few	TRBV5-1	TRBJ2-1	CASSVTSGGMLNEQFF	TGCGCCAGCAGCGTAACTAGCGGGGGAATGCTGAATGAGCAGTTCTTC
TRBD1	.	TRBV11-1	TRBJ2-5	CASSPTGQEETQYF	TGTGCCAGCAGCCCGACAGGACAGGAAGAGACCCAGTACTTC
TRBD1	few	TRBV5-1	TRBJ2-5	CASSSGTGGETQYF	TGCGCCAGCAGCTCCGGGACAGGAGGAGAGACCCAGTACTTC
.	few	TRBV7-2	TRBJ2-5	CASSFGGTQETQYF	TGTGCCAGCAGCTTTGGGGGAACCCAAGAGACCCAGTACTTC
.	few	TRBV5-6	TRBJ2-7	CASSLGWAGVYEQYF	TGTGCCAGCAGCTTGGGCTGGGCAGGGGTCTACGAGCAGTACTTC
TRBD2	few	TRBV20-1	TRBJ2-7	CSAGGTYEQYF	TGCAGTGCGGGAGGGACCTACGAGCAGTACTTC
TRBD2	few	TRBV5-4	TRBJ2-3	CASRNRLAGTGDTQYF	TGTGCCAGCAGGAACCGACTAGCGGGAACCGGGGATACGCAGTATTTT
TRBD1	.	TRBV18	TRBJ1-1	CASSTTGGGTEAFF	TGTGCCAGCTCAACAACAGGGGGCGGCACTGAAGCTTTCTTT
TRBD1	few	TRBV7-9	TRBJ2-7	CASSRQGANYEQYF	TGTGCCAGCAGCCGACAGGGGGCCAACTACGAGCAGTACTTC
.	few	TRBV29-1	TRBJ1-2	CSVTKNRDTPYGYTF	TGCAGCGTTACTAAGAACCGAGACACCCCCTATGGCTACACCTTC
.	.	TRBV28	TRBJ1-2	CASSLELGTYGYTF	TGTGCCAGCAGTTTGGAGTTAGGAACCTATGGCTACACCTTC
.	few	TRBV9	TRBJ2-5	CASSGRWGLQETQYF	TGTGCCAGCAGCGGTCGGTGGGGACTTCAAGAGACCCAGTACTTC
TRBD1	few	TRBV30	TRBJ2-5	CAWSPTDRYQETQYF	TGTGCCTGGAGCCCGACGGACAGGTACCAAGAGACCCAGTACTTC
.	many	TRBV4-3	TRBJ1-4	CASSQDRVREKLFF	TGCGCCAGCAGCCAAGACAGGGTCCGGGAAAAACTGTTTTTT
.	.	TRBV19	TRBJ2-1	CASSIDQENEQFF	TGTGCCAGTAGTATAGATCAGGAGAATGAGCAGTTCTTC
TRBD2	.	TRBV9	TRBJ2-3	CASSSGLAGRTDTQYF	TGTGCCAGCAGCTCAGGACTAGCGGGACGCACAGATACGCAGTATTTT
TRBD2	.	TRBV9	TRBJ2-3	CASSVALAGGHTDTQYF	TGTGCCAGCAGCGTAGCTTTGGCGGGGGGCCACACAGATACGCAGTATTTT
.	few	TRBV29-1	TRBJ2-5	CSVVSSVETQYF	TGCAGCGTCGTTTCTAGCGTAGAGACCCAGTACTTC
.	.	TRBV30	TRBJ1-5	CAWSEQVNQPQHF	TGTGCCTGGAGTGAACAGGTCAATCAGCCCCAGCATTTT
.	few	TRBV7-8	TRBJ1-2	CASSRGQLYGYTF	TGTGCCAGCAGTCGAGGACAGCTCTATGGCTACACCTTC
.	.	TRBV11-2	TRBJ2-1	CASSPRRYNEQFF	TGTGCCAGCAGCCCTCGGCGGTACAATGAGCAGTTCTTC
TRBD1	.	TRBV7-3	TRBJ2-1	CASSLQGAGNEQFF	TGTGCCAGCAGCCTACAGGGGGCTGGCAATGAGCAGTTCTTC
.	few	TRBV7-2	TRBJ1-2	CASSLAQRYGYTF	TGTGCCAGCAGCTTAGCACAGCGGTATGGCTACACCTTC
.	.	TRBV18	TRBJ2-5	CASSPRRQKVQETQYF	TGTGCCAGCTCACCAAGGAGGCAGAAGGTTCAAGAGACCCAGTACTTC
TRBD1	.	TRBV15	TRBJ2-7	CATSSTPRDRGYEQYF	TGTGCCACCAGCAGTACCCCCCGGGACAGGGGTTACGAGCAGTACTTC
.	few	TRBV5-6	TRBJ2-7	CASSFYSRSSYEQYF	TGTGCCAGCAGCTTCTACAGCAGGAGCTCCTACGAGCAGTACTTC
.	.	TRBV9	TRBJ1-2	CASSPHPLAGYGYTF	TGTGCCAGCAGCCCCCACCCCCTAGCGGGGTATGGCTACACCTTC
.	few	TRBV5-1	TRBJ2-1	CASSLVVDEQFF	TGCGCCAGCAGCTTGGTAGTCGATGAGCAGTTCTTC